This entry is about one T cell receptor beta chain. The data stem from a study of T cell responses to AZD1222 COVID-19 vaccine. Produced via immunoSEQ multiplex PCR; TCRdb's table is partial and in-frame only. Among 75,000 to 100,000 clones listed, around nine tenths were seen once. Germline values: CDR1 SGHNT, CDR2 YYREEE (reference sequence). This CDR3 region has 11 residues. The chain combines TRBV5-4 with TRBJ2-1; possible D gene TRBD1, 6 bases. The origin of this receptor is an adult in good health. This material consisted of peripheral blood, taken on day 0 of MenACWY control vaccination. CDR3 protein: CATGSYNEQFF. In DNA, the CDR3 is TGTGCTACAGGGTCCTACAATGAGCAGTTCTTC.